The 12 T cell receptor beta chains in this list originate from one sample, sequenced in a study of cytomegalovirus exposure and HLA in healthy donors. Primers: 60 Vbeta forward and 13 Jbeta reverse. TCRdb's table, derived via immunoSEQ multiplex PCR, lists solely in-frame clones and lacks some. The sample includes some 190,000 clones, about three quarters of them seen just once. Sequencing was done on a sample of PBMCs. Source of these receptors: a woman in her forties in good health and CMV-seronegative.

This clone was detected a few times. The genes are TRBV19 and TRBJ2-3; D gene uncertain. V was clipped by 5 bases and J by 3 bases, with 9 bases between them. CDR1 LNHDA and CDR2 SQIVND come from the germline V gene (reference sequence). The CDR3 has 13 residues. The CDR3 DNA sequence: TGTGCCAGTAGTTCTCAGTTGACAGATACGCAGTATTTT. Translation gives CASSSQLTDTQYF. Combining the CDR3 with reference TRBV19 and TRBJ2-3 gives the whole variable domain DGGITQSPKYLFRKEGQNVTLSCEQNLNHDAMYWYRQDPGQGLRLIYYSQIVNDFQKGDIAEGYSVSREKKESFPLTVTSAQKNPTAFYLCASSSQLTDTQYFGPGTRLTVL.

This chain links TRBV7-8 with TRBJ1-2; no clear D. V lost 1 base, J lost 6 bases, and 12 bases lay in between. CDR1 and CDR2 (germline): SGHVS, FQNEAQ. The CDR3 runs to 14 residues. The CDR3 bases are TGTGCCAGCAGCTTAGGGGGAGGGAGGCATGGCTACACCTTC. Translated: CASSLGGGRHGYTF.

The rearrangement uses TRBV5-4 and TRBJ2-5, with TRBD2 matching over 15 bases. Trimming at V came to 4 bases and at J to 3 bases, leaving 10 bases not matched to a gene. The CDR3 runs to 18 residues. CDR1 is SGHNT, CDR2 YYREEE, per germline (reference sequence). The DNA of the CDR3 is TGTGCCAGCAGCCCGGGACTAGCGGGAGGCTCAGCGGAAGAGACCCAGTACTTC. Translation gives CASSPGLAGGSAEETQYF.

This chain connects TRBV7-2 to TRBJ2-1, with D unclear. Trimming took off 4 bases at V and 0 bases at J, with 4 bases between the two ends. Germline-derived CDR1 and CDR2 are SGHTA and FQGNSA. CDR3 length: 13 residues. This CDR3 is CASSSYSYNEQFF. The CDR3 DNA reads TGTGCCAGCAGCTCGTACTCCTACAATGAGCAGTTCTTC.

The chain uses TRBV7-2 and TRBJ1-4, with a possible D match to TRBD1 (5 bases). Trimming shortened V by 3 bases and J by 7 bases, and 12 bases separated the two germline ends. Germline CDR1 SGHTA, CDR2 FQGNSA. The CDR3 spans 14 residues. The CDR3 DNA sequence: TGTGCCAGCAGCTTGCAGGGTGTGGGTGAAAAACTGTTTTTT. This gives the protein CASSLQGVGEKLFF.

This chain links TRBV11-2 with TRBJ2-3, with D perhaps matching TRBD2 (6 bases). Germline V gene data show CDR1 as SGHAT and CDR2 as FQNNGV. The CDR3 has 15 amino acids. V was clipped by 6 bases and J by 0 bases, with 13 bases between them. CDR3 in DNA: TGTGCCAGCAGGAGGGGACTTCCAAGCACAGATACGCAGTATTTT. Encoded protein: CASRRGLPSTDTQYF.

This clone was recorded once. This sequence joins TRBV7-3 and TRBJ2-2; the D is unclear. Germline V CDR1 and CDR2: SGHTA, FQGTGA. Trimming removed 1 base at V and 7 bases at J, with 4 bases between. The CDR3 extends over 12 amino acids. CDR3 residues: CASSLNGGELFF. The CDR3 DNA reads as TGTGCCAGCAGCTTAAACGGCGGGGAGCTGTTTTTT.

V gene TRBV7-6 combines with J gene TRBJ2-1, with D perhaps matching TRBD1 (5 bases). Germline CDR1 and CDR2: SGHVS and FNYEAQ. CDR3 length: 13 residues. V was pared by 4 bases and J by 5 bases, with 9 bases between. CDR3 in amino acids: CASSWTIHNEQFF. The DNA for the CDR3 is TGTGCCAGCAGCTGGACAATCCACAATGAGCAGTTCTTC.

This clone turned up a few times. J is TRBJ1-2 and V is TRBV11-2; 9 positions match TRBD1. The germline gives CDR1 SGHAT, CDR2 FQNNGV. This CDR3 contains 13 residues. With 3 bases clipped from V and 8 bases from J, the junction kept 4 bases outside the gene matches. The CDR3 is CASSFTGGGGYTF. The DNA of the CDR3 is TGTGCCAGCAGCTTTACAGGGGGCGGGGGCTACACCTTC.

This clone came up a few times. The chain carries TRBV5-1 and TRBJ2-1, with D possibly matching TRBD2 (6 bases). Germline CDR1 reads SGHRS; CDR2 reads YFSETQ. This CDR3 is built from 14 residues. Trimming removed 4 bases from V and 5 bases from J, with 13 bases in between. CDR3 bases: TGCGCCAGCAGCCCCTCGACTAGGAACAATGAGCAGTTCTTC. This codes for CASSPSTRNNEQFF.

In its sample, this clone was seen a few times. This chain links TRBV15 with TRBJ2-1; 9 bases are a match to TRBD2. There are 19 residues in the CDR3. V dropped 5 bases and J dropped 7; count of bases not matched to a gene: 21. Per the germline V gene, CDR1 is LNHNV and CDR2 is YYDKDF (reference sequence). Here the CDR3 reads CATSGPGGSGRYPMNEQFF. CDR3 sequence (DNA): TGTGCCACCAGCGGCCCGGGGGGAAGCGGGAGGTATCCCATGAATGAGCAGTTCTTC.

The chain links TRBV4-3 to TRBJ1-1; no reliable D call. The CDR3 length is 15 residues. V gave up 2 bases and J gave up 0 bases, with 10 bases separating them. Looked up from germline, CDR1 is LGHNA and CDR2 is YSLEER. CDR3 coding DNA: TGCGCCAGCAGCCAAAAGAACGGTCTGAACACTGAAGCTTTCTTT. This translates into CASSQKNGLNTEAFF.